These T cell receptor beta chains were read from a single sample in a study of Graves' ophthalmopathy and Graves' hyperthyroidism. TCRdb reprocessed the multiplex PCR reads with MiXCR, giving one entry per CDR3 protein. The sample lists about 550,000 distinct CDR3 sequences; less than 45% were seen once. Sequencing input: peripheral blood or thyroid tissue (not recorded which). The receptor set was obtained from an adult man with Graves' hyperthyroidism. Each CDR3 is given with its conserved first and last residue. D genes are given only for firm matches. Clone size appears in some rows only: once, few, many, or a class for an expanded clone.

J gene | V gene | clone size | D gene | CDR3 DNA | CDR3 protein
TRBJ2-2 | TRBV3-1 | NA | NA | TGTGCCAGCACCAAGTGGCCCGGGGAGCTGTTTTTT | CASTKWPGELFF
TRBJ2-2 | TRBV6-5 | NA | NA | TGTGCCAGCAGTTACTCGAGGGGGGAACTGTTTTTT | CASSYSRGELFF
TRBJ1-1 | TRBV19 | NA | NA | TGTGCCAGTAGTATCGTGGGGGAAGCTTTCTTT | CASSIVGEAFF
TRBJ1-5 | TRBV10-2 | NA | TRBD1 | TGCGCCAGCAGTACAACAGGGGCGCTCAATCAGCCCCAGCATTTT | CASSTTGALNQPQHF
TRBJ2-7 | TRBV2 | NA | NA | TGTGCCAGCAGTTTAAGGGGGTTCCTCGGCGAGCAGTACTTC | CASSLRGFLGEQYF
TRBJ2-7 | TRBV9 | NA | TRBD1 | TGTGCCAGCAGCGCCGGGACAGGGAATACCTACGAGCAGTACTTC | CASSAGTGNTYEQYF
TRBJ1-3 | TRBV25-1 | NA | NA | TGTGCCAGCAGTGCAACCTCGGCGGGAAACACCATATATTTT | CASSATSAGNTIYF
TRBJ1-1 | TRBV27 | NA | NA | TGTGCCAGCAGTTTCGGCAGAGACACTGAAGCTTTCTTT | CASSFGRDTEAFF
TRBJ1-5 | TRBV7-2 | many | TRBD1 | TGTGCCAGCAGCTTAGGGACAGGGATCGATCAGCCCCAGCATTTT | CASSLGTGIDQPQHF
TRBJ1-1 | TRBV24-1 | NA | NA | TGTGCCACCAGTGGAAGAGCTTTCTTT | CATSGRAFF
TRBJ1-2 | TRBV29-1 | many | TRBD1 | TGCAGCGTTGACGGGACAGGGTCTTACTATGGCTACACCTTC | CSVDGTGSYYGYTF
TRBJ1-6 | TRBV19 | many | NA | TGTGCCAGCAAAACTTTGGGTGGACCCCTCCACTTT | CASKTLGGPLHF
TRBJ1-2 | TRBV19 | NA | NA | TGTGCCAGTAGTATCAGTAGGGGCCACCCCTTCTATGGCTACACCTTC | CASSISRGHPFYGYTF
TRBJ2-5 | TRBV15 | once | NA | TGTGCCACCAGCAGTGATATAGAGTTACGAGAGACCCAGTACTTC | CATSSDIELRETQYF
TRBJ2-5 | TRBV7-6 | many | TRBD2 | TGTGCCAGCTCGGGGGGCACTAGCGGGAGAACACGGGAGACCCAGTACTTC | CASSGGTSGRTRETQYF
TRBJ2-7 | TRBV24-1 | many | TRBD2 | TGTGCCACCAGTGATTTAGCGGGGGAGCAGTACTTC | CATSDLAGEQYF
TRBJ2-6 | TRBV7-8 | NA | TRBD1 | TGTGCCAGCAGCCCGGACAGGGGCACAGGGGCCAACGTCCTGACTTTC | CASSPDRGTGANVLTF
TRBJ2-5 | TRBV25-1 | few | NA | TGTGCCAGCAGTGACGAGGTTTTAGAAGAGACCCAGTACTTC | CASSDEVLEETQYF
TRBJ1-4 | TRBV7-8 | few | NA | TGTGCCAGCAGCTTAGTAGCGTGGGATCCGACTCAACTGTTTTTT | CASSLVAWDPTQLFF
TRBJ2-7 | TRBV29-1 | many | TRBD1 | TGCAGCGTTGAAAAGGACAGGGACTACGAGCAGTACTTC | CSVEKDRDYEQYF
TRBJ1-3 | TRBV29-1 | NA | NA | TGCAGCGTTGAGGGGGCCAACTATAACACCATATATTTT | CSVEGANYNTIYF
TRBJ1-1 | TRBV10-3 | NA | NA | TGTGCCATCAGGTTACAGGGAAACACTGAAGCTTTCTTT | CAIRLQGNTEAFF
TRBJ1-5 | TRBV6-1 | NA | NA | TGTGCCAGCAGTTACGAACCCGGGATACATCAGCCCCAGCATTTT | CASSYEPGIHQPQHF
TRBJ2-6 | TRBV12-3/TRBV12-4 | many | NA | TGTGCCAGCAGTTTTCAGGGGCTTGGGGCCAACGTCCTGACTTTC | CASSFQGLGANVLTF
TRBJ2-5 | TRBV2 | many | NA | TGTGCCAGCAGGCCGGGTAGGGGGGAAGAGACCCAGTACTTC | CASRPGRGEETQYF
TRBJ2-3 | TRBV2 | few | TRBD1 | TGTGCCAGCAGTCCGGGACAGCAAACAGATACGCAGTATTTT | CASSPGQQTDTQYF
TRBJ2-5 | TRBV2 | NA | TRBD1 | TGTGCCAGCACCGGACAGGGGGGCCAAGAGACCCAGTACTTC | CASTGQGGQETQYF
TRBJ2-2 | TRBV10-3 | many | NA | TGTGCCATCAGCCTCTACACTGGGTCCGGGGAGCTGTTTTTT | CAISLYTGSGELFF
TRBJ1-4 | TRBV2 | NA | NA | TGTGCCAGCATCTGGGGCGCGGGCACTGAAGGAAAACTGTTTTTT | CASIWGAGTEGKLFF
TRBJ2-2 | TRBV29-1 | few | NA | TGCAGCGTTGAAGAGGGGTGGGTCGGGGCCGGGGAGCTGTTTTTT | CSVEEGWVGAGELFF
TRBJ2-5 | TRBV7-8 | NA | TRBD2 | TGTGCCAGCAGACCACTCTTTAGCGGGGGGCCAGAGACCCAGTACTTC | CASRPLFSGGPETQYF
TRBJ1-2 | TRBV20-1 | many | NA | TGCAGTGCTAGAAATGAGGGAGGCGTGAGTGGCTACACCTTC | CSARNEGGVSGYTF
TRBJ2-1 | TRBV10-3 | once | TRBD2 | TGTGCCTCAGCGGGGGCTAGCGGGTACAATGAGCAGTTCTTC | CASAGASGYNEQFF
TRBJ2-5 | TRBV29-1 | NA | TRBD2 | TGCAGCGTTGAAAGCGGGGGCCAAGAGACCCAGTACTTC | CSVESGGQETQYF
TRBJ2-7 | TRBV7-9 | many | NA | TGTGCCAGCAGCCCAGGTACAGAGCAGTACTTC | CASSPGTEQYF
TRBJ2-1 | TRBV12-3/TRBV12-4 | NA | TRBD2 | TGTGCCAGCAGTTCGTTGGGGACTAGCGAATACAATGAGCAGTTCTTC | CASSSLGTSEYNEQFF
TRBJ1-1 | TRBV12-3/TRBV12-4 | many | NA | TGTGCCAGCACCCCACGAGGGGCGGTCACTGAAGCTTTCTTT | CASTPRGAVTEAFF
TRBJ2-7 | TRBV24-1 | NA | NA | TGTGCCACCGGTGACCTAGATCCATTC | CATGDLDPF
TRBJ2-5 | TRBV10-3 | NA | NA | TGTGCCATCAGTGAGCCAGGGCATAGGGGCAGTCGGGAGACCCAGTACTTC | CAISEPGHRGSRETQYF
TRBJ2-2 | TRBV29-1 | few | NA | TGCAGCGTTTATCACAGGGCGGGTGTGGGCAGCACCGGGGAGCTGTTTTTT | CSVYHRAGVGSTGELFF
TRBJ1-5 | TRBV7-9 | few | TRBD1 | TGTGCCAGCAGCTTAGTCGGCGGGACAGGGGGCGGTCAGCCCCAGCATTTT | CASSLVGGTGGGQPQHF
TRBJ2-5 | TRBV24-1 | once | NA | TGTGCCACCAGTCACACTGTCATAGAGACCCAGTACTTC | CATSHTVIETQYF
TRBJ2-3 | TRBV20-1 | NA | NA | TGCAGTGCTCTACCAGCCCCAGATACGCAGTATTTT | CSALPAPDTQYF
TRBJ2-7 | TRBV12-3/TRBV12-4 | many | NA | TGTGCCAGCAGTTTAGAACTGATCTACGAGCAGTACTTC | CASSLELIYEQYF
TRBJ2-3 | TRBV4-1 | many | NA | TGCGCCAGCAGCCAAGAGGGGCTAGAGGCAGATACGCAGTATTTT | CASSQEGLEADTQYF
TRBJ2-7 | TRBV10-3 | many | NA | TGTGCCATCAGTGAGGGAGGGACCCGTACCTACGAGCAGTACTTC | CAISEGGTRTYEQYF
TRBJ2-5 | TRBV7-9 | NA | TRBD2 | TGTGCCGGCAGCTTAAGGCGGGCTAGACTAGCGGACAAACAGGAGACCCAGTACTTC | CAGSLRRARLADKQETQYF
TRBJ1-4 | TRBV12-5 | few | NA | TGTGCCAGCAGTTTCGGCGCGGGAAATGAAAAACTGTTTTTT | CASSFGAGNEKLFF
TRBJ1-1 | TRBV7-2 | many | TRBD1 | TGTGCCAGCAGCCCGGGACAGGGGTTTACTGAAGCTTTCTTT | CASSPGQGFTEAFF
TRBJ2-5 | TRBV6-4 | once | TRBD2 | TGTGCCAGCAGTGGACTAGCGGGAGGGCCCGCAGATACGCAGTACTTC | CASSGLAGGPADTQYF
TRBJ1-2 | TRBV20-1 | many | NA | TGCAGTGCTAGATCTCGAACTTGGGGCTACACCTTC | CSARSRTWGYTF
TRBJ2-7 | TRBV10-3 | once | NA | TGTGCCATAGCAGCCTACGAGCAGTACTTC | CAIAAYEQYF
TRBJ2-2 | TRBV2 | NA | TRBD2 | TGTGCCAGCAGTGGACTAGCGGGAAAAGGGGAGCTGTTTTTT | CASSGLAGKGELFF
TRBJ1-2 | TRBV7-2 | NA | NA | TGTGCCAGCAGCTTAGTAGCGGGGCCGACTCGCGGCTACACCTTC | CASSLVAGPTRGYTF